The text below deals with one T cell receptor (beta chain). Its antigen remains unknown. The assay was immunoSEQ multiplex PCR, and TCRdb's table has in-frame clones only and misses some. The repertoire has around 90,000 clones, around 91% of them found once; the top ten carry roughly 5%. These data originate in a study of T cell responses to AZD1222 COVID-19 vaccine. Study-level points and caveats: Vaccination with two AZD1222 doses was followed by a rise in Spike-specific TCR breadth and depth. After the peak T cell response, and only then, were repertoires sampled. Seropositive AZD1222 recipients at baseline numbered only 5 or 6. Spike was spanned by vaccine-associated CD4 TCRs, with dominance at 160-218 and 743-854.

The sequenced sample was peripheral blood, obtained on day 0 of MenACWY control vaccination. This sequence was found in an adult in good health.

CDR3 sequence (DNA): TGTGCCAGTAGACCCCCGGGACAGGGGCGGAACACTGAAGCTTTCTTT. Its translation: CASRPPGQGRNTEAFF. This chain joins TRBV19 and TRBJ1-1; 10 bases agree with TRBD1. Germline-derived CDR1 and CDR2 are LNHDA and SQIVND (reference sequence). The V and J ends lost 6 bases and 1 base, in that order; junction bases with no gene match: 8. CDR3 length equals 16 residues.